Listed below are T cell receptor beta chains from one sample, sequenced in a study of blood T cell repertoires in COVID-19. Profiled with immunoSEQ multiplex PCR; TCRdb holds only in-frame clones, not every one. The sample has some 120,000 clones; less than 85% are singletons. The sample was peripheral blood. The receptors shown here come from a human donor with acute or convalescent COVID-19. The donor label of this sample is uncertain. Both conserved end residues are part of each CDR3. A D gene is named only where the DNA matches it firmly. Rows may omit the clone size; those that give it use once, few, many or a size class.

clone_size: -
v_call: TRBV5-1
j_call: TRBJ2-5
d_call: -
cdr3_nt: TGCGCCAGCAGCTTTACAGGGAATCGGGAGACCCAGTACTTC
cdr3_aa: CASSFTGNRETQYF

clone_size: -
v_call: TRBV11-2
j_call: TRBJ1-2
d_call: TRBD1
cdr3_nt: TGTGCCAGCAGCTCCGTAGCGGTTACAGGGGGCGGAAACTATGGCTACACCTTC
cdr3_aa: CASSSVAVTGGGNYGYTF

clone_size: -
v_call: TRBV19
j_call: TRBJ2-6
d_call: -
cdr3_nt: TGTGCCAGTAGTGGATCTCCGGGGACTGGGGCCAACGTCCTGACTTTC
cdr3_aa: CASSGSPGTGANVLTF

clone_size: -
v_call: TRBV10-3
j_call: TRBJ2-1
d_call: TRBD2
cdr3_nt: TGTGCCACTTCAAAAAGGACTAGCGGGGGTGGGGTCAATGAGCAGTTCTTC
cdr3_aa: CATSKRTSGGGVNEQFF

clone_size: -
v_call: TRBV18
j_call: TRBJ1-1
d_call: -
cdr3_nt: TGTGCCAGCTCATCCCAGACAGGTATGAACACTGAAGCTTTCTTT
cdr3_aa: CASSSQTGMNTEAFF

clone_size: -
v_call: TRBV24-1
j_call: TRBJ1-6
d_call: TRBD1
cdr3_nt: TGTGCCACCGGTCGGGACAGGGGCTCCTATAATTCACCCCTCCACTTT
cdr3_aa: CATGRDRGSYNSPLHF

clone_size: few
v_call: TRBV6-6
j_call: TRBJ1-1
d_call: -
cdr3_nt: TGTGCCAGCAAAGGAATAGCCCGGAACACTGAAGCTTTCTTT
cdr3_aa: CASKGIARNTEAFF

clone_size: -
v_call: TRBV19
j_call: TRBJ2-3
d_call: TRBD2
cdr3_nt: TGTGCCAGTAATCGACTAGCGGGGGGAAACACAGATACGCAGTATTTT
cdr3_aa: CASNRLAGGNTDTQYF

clone_size: -
v_call: TRBV28
j_call: TRBJ1-2
d_call: TRBD1
cdr3_nt: TGTGCCAGCAGTCCTCGGATCTGGGGACAGCAAGCTAACTATGGCTACACCTTC
cdr3_aa: CASSPRIWGQQANYGYTF

clone_size: -
v_call: TRBV28
j_call: TRBJ2-5
d_call: TRBD1
cdr3_nt: TGTGCCAGCAGTTTGGACAGGGAAGAGACCCAGTACTTC
cdr3_aa: CASSLDREETQYF

clone_size: -
v_call: TRBV10-3
j_call: TRBJ2-1
d_call: TRBD1
cdr3_nt: TGTGCCATCAGTGAGTCCGACAGGGCCTCCTACAATGAGCAGTTCTTC
cdr3_aa: CAISESDRASYNEQFF